These 18 T cell receptor beta chains came from one sample sequenced in a study of T cells after yellow fever vaccination. Using its own MiXCR run on the 5' RACE reads, TCRdb lists one record per CDR3 protein. The sample has about 210,000 distinct CDR3 sequences, less than 3.5% seen once. The sample in question was CD4+ T cells sorted from PBMCs, obtained 10 days after the yellow fever booster vaccination. These receptors were taken from a man aged 18 to 30 who received the YFV17D yellow fever vaccine.

Many counts were recorded for this clonotype. V and J are TRBV10-3 and TRBJ2-3, with D tentatively TRBD1 or TRBD2 (6 bases each). V was trimmed by 6 bases and J by 2 bases, leaving 24 bases between them. This CDR3 comprises 18 residues. The germline gives CDR1 ENHRY, CDR2 SYGVKD. CDR3 nucleotides: TGTGCCATCAGGCCCGGTTTTCGCCCGGGGGACATCACAGATACGCAGTATTTT. Its translation: CAIRPGFRPGDITDTQYF.

This clonotype was counted only a few times. The genes are TRBV15 and TRBJ1-4, with a tentative D call TRBD1 (6 bases). Germline V gene data show CDR1 as LNHNV and CDR2 as YYDKDF (reference sequence). V was cut by 2 bases and J by 2 bases, with 12 bases left in between. The CDR3 loop spans 16 amino acids. The DNA of the CDR3 is TGTGCCACCAGCAGAAGGCCAGGGGCGACTAATGAAAAACTGTTTTTT. The encoded protein is CATSRRPGATNEKLFF.

The chain carries TRBV10-2 and TRBJ2-3; D not resolved. V was clipped by 9 bases and J by 5 bases, with 6 bases between them. Germline V gene sequence: CDR1 WSHSY, CDR2 SAAADI. The CDR3 has 10 amino acids. The CDR3 reads CASLQDTQYF. CDR3 DNA: TGCGCCAGTCTTCAAGATACGCAGTATTTT.

This clonotype was seen at least ten times. The chain uses TRBV6-2 or TRBV6-3 and TRBJ1-1; no clear D. Germline lookup yields CDR1 MNHEY and CDR2 SVGEGT. The ends were cut back, 9 bases at V and 2 bases at J, with 10 bases in the middle. This CDR3 has 12 amino acids. CDR3 region: CASCRRNTEAFF. CDR3 bases: TGTGCCAGTTGCAGGCGAAACACTGAAGCTTTCTTT.

This clonotype was picked up a small number of times. The chain couples TRBV20-1 to TRBJ1-5, with D tentatively TRBD1 (6 bases). The CDR3 is made up of 16 amino acids. The germline V gene encodes CDR1 DFQATT and CDR2 SNEGSKA (reference sequence). The ends were cut back, 3 bases at V and 3 bases at J, with 18 bases in the middle. CDR3: CSARRQGLSTNQPQHF. The DNA of the CDR3 is TGCAGTGCTAGGCGGCAGGGGCTATCCACCAATCAGCCCCAGCATTTT.

This clonotype showed up many times. The V gene is TRBV10-2, the J gene TRBJ1-2; 8 nucleotides match TRBD1. The junction had 3 bases not matched to a gene; V was cut back by 7 bases and J by 2 bases. The CDR3 is 13 residues long. CDR1 is WSHSY and CDR2 is SAAADI in the germline V gene. Written as DNA, the CDR3 is TGCGCCAGCATGGACAGGGCGAACTATGGCTACACCTTC. Amino acids: CASMDRANYGYTF.

The chain joins TRBV5-1 to TRBJ2-3; 8 nucleotides align to TRBD2. This CDR3 spans 14 amino acids. J lost 0 bases, V lost 7 bases, and 4 bases had no gene match. Germline V gives CDR1 SGHRS, CDR2 YFSETQ. The DNA of the CDR3 is TGCGCCAGCCGCCGGGGGGGGAGCACAGATACGCAGTATTTT. Amino acids: CASRRGGSTDTQYF.

The genes are TRBV30 and TRBJ2-3; 7 bases align to TRBD2. J lost 7 bases, V lost 3 bases, and 4 bases had no gene match. This CDR3 is 12 amino acids long. Germline assignment: CDR1 GTSNPN and CDR2 SVGIG (reference sequence). The CDR3: CAWSHGGNTQYF. CDR3 bases: TGTGCCTGGAGCCACGGGGGGAATACGCAGTATTTT.

This clonotype was counted ten times or more. The genes are TRBV7-8 and TRBJ1-1, with D maybe TRBD1 (6 bases). The CDR3 length is 13 residues. The V end was cut by 5 bases, the J end by 8 bases, with 15 bases between. Germline V gene data show CDR1 as SGHVS and CDR2 as FQNEAQ. This chain's CDR3 is CASSLHRATEAFF. DNA of the CDR3: TGTGCCAGCAGCCTGCACAGGGCCACCGAAGCTTTCTTT.

This clonotype has only a few counts. A junction boundary mismatches the germline segment, possibly from a read error. V and J are TRBV20-1 and TRBJ1-1; 8 positions match TRBD1. The CDR3 consists of 15 residues. The germline V gene encodes CDR1 DFQATT and CDR2 SNEGSKA (reference sequence). The CDR3, as DNA: TGCAGTGCGGGTCGGACAGGGAGAATGAACACTGAAGCCTTCTTT. The encoded protein is CSAGRTGRMNTEAFF.

Only a few counts were recorded for this clonotype. The V and J genes are TRBV28 and TRBJ2-5, with 9 bases that match TRBD1. With V trimmed by 5 bases and J by 5 bases, 9 bases remained unmatched. The CDR3 is 15 residues long. Germline CDR1 is MDHEN and CDR2 is SYDVKM. The CDR3 loop is CASSAKGQGIETQYF. Written as DNA, the CDR3 is TGTGCCAGCAGTGCAAAAGGACAGGGGATCGAGACCCAGTACTTC.

The chain links TRBV30 to TRBJ2-5; D ambiguous. The CDR3 has 11 amino acids. Deletions cut 3 bases from V and 5 bases from J, with 7 bases between. CDR1 and CDR2 (germline): GTSNPN, SVGIG (reference sequence). CDR3 sequence reads: CAWSQGETQYF. The DNA for the CDR3 is TGTGCCTGGAGCCAAGGGGAGACCCAGTACTTC. The whole variable domain, remainder taken from reference TRBV30 and TRBJ2-5, is SQTIHQWPATLVQPVGSPLSLECTVEGTSNPNLYWYRQAAGRGLQLLFYSVGIGQISSEVPQNLSASRPQDRQFILSSKKLLLSDSGFYLCAWSQGETQYFGPGTRLLVL.

This clonotype has at least ten counts. CDR3 protein: CASSLAGRQFF. CDR3 nucleotides: TGTGCCAGCAGCTTGGCCGGGCGCCAGTTCTTC. The V and J genes are TRBV11-2 and TRBJ2-1; no reliable D call. The V end was cut by 3 bases, the J end by 13 bases, with 10 bases between. This CDR3 comprises 11 residues. CDR1 SGHAT and CDR2 FQNNGV come from the germline V gene. The full variable domain, rest sourced from reference TRBV11-2 and TRBJ2-1, is EAGVAQSPRYKIIEKRQSVAFWCNPISGHATLYWYQQILGQGPKLLIQFQNNGVVDDSQLPKDRFSAERLKGVDSTLKIQPAKLEDSAVYLCASSLAGRQFFGPGTRLTVL.

At least ten counts were recorded for this clonotype. The chain carries TRBV20-1 and TRBJ2-3; 9 positions agree with TRBD2. Germline CDR1 reads DFQATT; CDR2 reads SNEGSKA (reference sequence). This CDR3 has 15 amino acids. With V trimmed by 2 bases and J by 4 bases, 7 bases remained unmatched. CDR3 sequence: CSARRAGGRADTQYF. The CDR3 DNA follows: TGCAGTGCTAGAAGAGCGGGGGGCCGAGCAGATACGCAGTATTTT.

There are a few counts of this clonotype. V is TRBV7-2 and J is TRBJ2-7; the match to TRBD2 covers 9 bases. After removal of 5 bases from V and 1 base from J, the junction contained 6 bases not matched to a gene. Per germline, CDR1 SGHTA and CDR2 FQGNSA. The CDR3 sequence is 15 residues long. The CDR3, as DNA: TGTGCCAGCAGCGGAGCGGGGGGCAGGTCCTACGAGCAGTACTTC. It is translated as CASSGAGGRSYEQYF.

Many counts were recorded for this clonotype. The chain joins TRBV14 to TRBJ2-2; tentatively, D is TRBD2 (5 bases). The CDR3 has 14 residues. CDR1 is SGHDN, CDR2 FVKESK, per germline. Trimming pared 4 bases from V and 0 bases from J, leaving 6 bases between. CDR3: CASSRGTNTGELFF. CDR3 sequence (DNA): TGTGCCAGCAGCCGAGGGACGAACACCGGGGAGCTGTTTTTT.

The chain has TRBV18 and TRBJ2-1; 11 nucleotides align to TRBD2. The germline CDR1 and CDR2 sequences are KGHSH and LQKENI. V shed 3 bases and J 7 bases; nucleotides not matched to a gene: 5. The CDR3 consists of 15 residues. Here the CDR3 reads CASSPTSGERNEQFF. The DNA for the CDR3 is TGTGCCAGCTCACCGACTAGCGGGGAGAGGAATGAGCAGTTCTTC.

This clonotype has just a few counts. The V and J genes are TRBV7-2 and TRBJ1-4; D ambiguous. V shed 5 bases and J shed 8 bases, with 18 bases lying between them. The CDR3 has 15 residues. Per germline, CDR1 SGHTA and CDR2 FQGNSA. CDR3: CASSPHGKVQEKLFF. CDR3 nucleotides: TGTGCCAGCAGCCCGCACGGTAAAGTACAGGAAAAACTGTTTTTT.